In its sample, the clone carrying this T cell receptor (beta chain) was seen many times. Its antigen is unidentified. The data originate from a study of human T cells and chemical hapten exposure. On the study more broadly: Slight volume differences across pooled libraries mainly accounted for varying per-sample TCR yields. Findings and caveats of the study: Controls had significantly fewer large CDR3 similarity clusters than were formed by expanded TCRs. Following DPC sensitization, TCRs present above 1 in 1000 frequency showed no change.

A single record per CDR3 protein comes from TCRdb applying MiXCR to the RACE reads. In the table there are tens of thousands of distinct CDR3 sequences, roughly a tenth of which are singletons. The V gene's germline CDR1 is MNHEY and CDR2 SVGAGI. The ends lost 6 bases at V and 3 bases at J; junction bases unmatched: 5. CDR3 length: 15 amino acids. The time point was: patch test 1, 2 weeks after DPC sensitization. The treatment was: therapeutic diphenylcyclopropenone sensitization with weekly scalp DPC. At every patch-test visit, blood was drawn before the patch test was applied. V is TRBV6-5 and J is TRBJ2-7; TRBD2 agrees at 13 bases. The clonotype comes from a man in his forties with alopecia areata. Some clones in this sample may be carry-over from other donors' samples. This material consisted of whole blood, taken in connection with sensitization to the hapten diphenylcyclopropenone (DPC). CDR3 DNA: TGTGCCAGCAGACCTGGACTAGCGGGGGACTACGAGCAGTACTTC. This gives the protein CASRPGLAGDYEQYF.